This record looks at one T cell receptor (beta chain) sequence and its context. Its binding antigen is unknown. Base qualities were left out, and no much larger clone turns up one base away. Sequences SGHDT (CDR1) and YYEEEE (CDR2) are obtained from the germline V gene. V is trimmed back by 4 bases and J by 10 bases, and the junction contains 19 bases that no gene match accounts for. The CDR3 covers 16 residues, taking in both the cysteine and the phenylalanine. Only CDR3 DNA remains: 48 bases, in frame from the first base. The sample comes from a study of shared clonotypes between healthy human individuals (TCRdb year 2020). Concerning the study at large: The cohort included a few men and a couple of women between 18 and 49 years of age. Per donor, leukapheresis produced somewhere between about 0.94 and 9 billion PBMCs. The study deeply sequenced blood TCR repertoires of five healthy adults to estimate repertoire size and the extent of clonotype sharing between individuals. Different laboratories and diverse techniques were used to prepare libraries and sequence TCR repertoires, to increase sequencing depth and limit assay-specific biases. For each donor, CD4 naive and CD4 memory were each run on three plates, CD8 naive on two plates, and CD8 memory on one plate.

Using the deep immunoSEQ assay, TCR CDR3 regions were amplified from genomic DNA by multiplex PCR. For each cell subset, the extracted genomic DNA was distributed evenly across all wells of several immunoSEQ 96-well plates, and each plate served as one replicate. Each replicate PCR for sorted subsets received roughly 200 ng genomic DNA, equal to about 30,000 T cell genomes. The purified libraries were quantified using a Qubit 3.0 fluorometer, sized with a Bioanalyzer 2100, and then quantified again using the KAPA Library Quantification kit. Each immunoSEQ 96-well plate was sequenced on its own single-read 150-cycle Illumina NextSeq 550 flow cell. Concerning the study's data processing: Because only junctional sequences without quality scores were contained in the immunoSEQ output, filtering matching that applied to full-length reads could not be performed. Sequences were annotated with PyIR, a Python wrapper for IgBLAST v1.9, using IMGT germline references to assign V/J genes and CDR3. Any read was removed if the V/J assignment was weak (E-value above 1e-6), the CDR3 was missing, or the read contained stop codons, out-of-frame junctions, or ambiguous translated residues. A V3J clonotype was defined by an identical inferred V gene, J gene, and CDR3 amino acid sequence. The percentage overlap between two repertoires was calculated by dividing the number of shared unique clonotypes by the size of the smaller repertoire. Three approaches were used to assess repertoire richness: RTK rarefaction, the Chao1 estimator, and Recon v2.1 estimates of unobserved clonotypes. For all TCRbeta clonotypes obtained by the gDNA method from four donors, generation probabilities were computed with OLGA. In TCRdb, the immuneACCESS table is reduced to in-frame sequences with V and J assigned. These tables do not hold every clone; where another copy was compared, an unresolved V gene accounts for under half, and the others remain unexplained. For V, J and clone size, that table is used; D and trimming come from the DNA. This sample gives fewer than 2.5 million clones in total; roughly 93% of them show up just once. The top ten clonotypes cover approximately 0.36% of the sample.

Here is what the overall study found, with its caveats: Estimated clonotype richness was generally larger for naive than for memory subsets. Based on pairwise subsampling, the degree of clonotype sharing among donors was expected to be affected by sequencing depth. Because the study included only a small number of donors, the genetic and exposure-history diversity represented was limited. Across four donors, around 5.4% of naive CD4, 3% to 3.5% of naive CD8, around 2.5% of memory CD4, and approximately 0.4% of memory CD8 clonotypes were shared. Only blood was sampled, and tissue TCR repertoires likely differ from those in blood. Rarefaction of sorted-subset datasets indicated incomplete sequencing despite the large sequencing depth. Compared with non-shared clonotypes, clonotypes shared by all four sorted-subset donors had higher generation probabilities.

Donors were healthy HIV-negative adults with no recently reported acute infections or vaccinations. All donors were Caucasian adults living in Nashville, Tennessee, USA. Magnetic negative selection was used to enrich CD4+ T cells, after which naive cells were positively selected on CD45RA and the negative fraction became the memory subset. After blood collection by leukapheresis, PBMCs were isolated using Ficoll-Histopaque density gradient centrifugation and then cryopreserved in the vapor phase of liquid nitrogen. Analytical flow cytometry was used to check the purity and quantity of each magnetically sorted T cell population. Each sorted fraction had its genomic DNA isolated and then quantified by UV absorbance on a Nanodrop 2000c.

This clonotype was obtained from a man in his late teens or twenties in good health. Some clones in this sample may be carry-over from other donors' samples. The sequencing input was naive CD4+ T cells from PBMCs. Per the publication, the cell subset or site label means: CD45RA+ positively selected. Rearrangement joined TRBV5-6 to TRBJ1-2, and TRBD1 aligns with 7 junction nucleotides. The CDR3 reads as follows: CASSPTGITTMRTYTF. The DNA sequence is TGTGCCAGCAGCCCGACAGGGATCACCACTATGAGGACCTACACCTTC.